The present T cell receptor beta chain was sequenced within a study of graft-versus-host responses after intestinal transplantation. Trimming at V came to 7 bases and at J to 1 base, leaving 5 bases not matched to a gene. Germline values: CDR1 WNHNN, CDR2 SYGVQD (reference sequence). This CDR3 has 14 residues. Regarding the study as a whole: GvH clones were found in recipient marrow; some appeared first in ileum or blood. Circulating GvH clones peaking coincided with falling HvG clones soon after transplant.

With regard to this clone: The antigen is not known.

The data were produced by immunoSEQ multiplex PCR, yet TCRdb's version contains in-frame clones alone and is incomplete. The data hold almost 20,000 clones, with roughly 86% observed a single time. This receptor was obtained from a human patient who received an intestinal transplant, so some T cells may come from the graft donor. Sample: PBMCs, taken around 230 days after intestinal transplant. This sequence joins TRBV10-1 and TRBJ1-1, with TRBD1 matching 8 bases. DNA for the CDR3: TGCGCCAGCACCGCCGGGACAGGGAACACTGAAGCTTTCTTT. Encoded protein: CASTAGTGNTEAFF.